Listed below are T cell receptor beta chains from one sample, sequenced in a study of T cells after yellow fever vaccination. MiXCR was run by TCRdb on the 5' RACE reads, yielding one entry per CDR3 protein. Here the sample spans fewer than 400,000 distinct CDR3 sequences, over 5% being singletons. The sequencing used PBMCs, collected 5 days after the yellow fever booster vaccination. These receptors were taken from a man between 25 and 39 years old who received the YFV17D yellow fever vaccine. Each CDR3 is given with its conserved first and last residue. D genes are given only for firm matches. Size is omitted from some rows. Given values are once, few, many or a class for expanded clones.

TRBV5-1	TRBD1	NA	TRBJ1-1	TGCGCCAGCAGCCCTCGGTTCGACAGGGAATTCACTGAAGCTTTCTTT	CASSPRFDREFTEAFF
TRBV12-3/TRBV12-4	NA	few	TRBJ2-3	TGTGCCAGCACCCAAAAGGGGGGTAGTACGCAGTATTTT	CASTQKGGSTQYF
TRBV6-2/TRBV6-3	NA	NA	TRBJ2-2	TGTGCCAGCAGTCCCATTACGAGCACCGGGGAGCTGTTTTTT	CASSPITSTGELFF
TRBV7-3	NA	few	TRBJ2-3	TGTGCCAGCAGCCCTCGAGGGAACACAGATACGCAGTATTTT	CASSPRGNTDTQYF
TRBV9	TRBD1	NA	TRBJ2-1	TGTGCCAGCAGCGCCGGGACAGGCTCCTACAATGAGCAGTTCTTC	CASSAGTGSYNEQFF
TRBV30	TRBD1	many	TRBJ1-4	TGTGCCGTGGGACAGGGCGTTGAAGAAAAACTGTTTTTT	CAVGQGVEEKLFF
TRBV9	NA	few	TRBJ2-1	TGTGCCAGCAGCGGGACGCTAGGAAACGGTGAGCAGTTCTTC	CASSGTLGNGEQFF
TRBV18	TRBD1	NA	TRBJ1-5	TGTGCCAGCTCACGACAGGGGGCCGAGCAGCCCCAGCATTTT	CASSRQGAEQPQHF
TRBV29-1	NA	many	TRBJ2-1	TGCAGCGCTGGGGGTTTGGATGAGCAGTTCTTC	CSAGGLDEQFF
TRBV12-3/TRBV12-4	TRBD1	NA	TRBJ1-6	TGTGCCAGCAGTTCGCGACAGGGTTCTTCACCCCTCCACTTT	CASSSRQGSSPLHF
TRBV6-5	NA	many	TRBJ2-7	TGTGCCAGCATCGACGAAGGAACCCTAGGGTTGGACGAGCAGTACTTC	CASIDEGTLGLDEQYF
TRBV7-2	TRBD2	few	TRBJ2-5	TGTGCCAGCACCCAACGGCGGGAGAGGTTGAGAGAGACCCAGTACTTC	CASTQRRERLRETQYF
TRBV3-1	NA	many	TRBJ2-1	TGTGCCAGCAGCCAAGCCCTACGAAAGTCAAATGAGCAGTTCTTC	CASSQALRKSNEQFF
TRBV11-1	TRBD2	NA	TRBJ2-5	TGTGCCAGCAACGGAAGACTAGCGGGAGCGCCGGCACAAGAGACCCAGTACTTC	CASNGRLAGAPAQETQYF
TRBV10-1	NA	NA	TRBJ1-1	TGCGCCAGCATCGGTCAGGCGGGCACTGAAGCTTTCTTT	CASIGQAGTEAFF
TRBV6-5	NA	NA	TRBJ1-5	TGTGCCAGCAGTTACTCGACGGCCCGGGGTGAGCCCCAGCATTTT	CASSYSTARGEPQHF
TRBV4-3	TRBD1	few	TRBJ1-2	TGCGCCAGCAGCCAAGACGGGACAGACAACTATGGCTACACCTTC	CASSQDGTDNYGYTF
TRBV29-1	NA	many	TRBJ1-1	TGCAGCGCCAAAGGCCGGACGGGGACTGAAGCTTTCTTT	CSAKGRTGTEAFF
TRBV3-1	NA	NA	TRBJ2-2	TGTGCCAGCACAAGAATCAACACCGGGGAGCTGTTTTTT	CASTRINTGELFF
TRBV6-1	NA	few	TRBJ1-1	TGTGCCAGCAGTGATAATAGCCCTGAAGCTTTCTTT	CASSDNSPEAFF
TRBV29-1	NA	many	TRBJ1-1	TGCAGCGCGCTCCCGTTTAGCAGGGGTACTGAAGCTTTCTTT	CSALPFSRGTEAFF
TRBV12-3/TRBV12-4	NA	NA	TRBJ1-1	TGTGCCAGCAGTTTTGGGCAAAACAGTGGGGAAGCTTTCTTT	CASSFGQNSGEAFF
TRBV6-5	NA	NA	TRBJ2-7	TGTGCCAGCAGTTACCGTGCAGGGGCGGCCTACGAGCAGTACTTC	CASSYRAGAAYEQYF
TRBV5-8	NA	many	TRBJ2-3	TGTGCCAGCAGCTCACAGGGTCTCACAGATACGCAGTATTTT	CASSSQGLTDTQYF
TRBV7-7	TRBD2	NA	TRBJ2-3	TGTGCTAGCAGCTTTGGCCCCCAAGCGGGAGGTACAGATACGCAGTATTTT	CASSFGPQAGGTDTQYF
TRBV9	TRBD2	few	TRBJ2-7	TGTGCCAGCAGCGCCGGGGGGAGGGGCATCTACGAGCAGTACTTC	CASSAGGRGIYEQYF
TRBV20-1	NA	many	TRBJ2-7	TGCAGTGCTAGAGATCGTCGCGGGACTTCCTACGAGCAGTACTTC	CSARDRRGTSYEQYF